Below, 25 T cell receptor beta chains from the same sample are listed, as sequenced in a study of prognosis after radiotherapy for stage I lung cancer. By two-round multiplex PCR, the TCR beta CDR3 was amplified from genomic DNA. First-round PCR amplification was performed with primers specific to each TRBV and TRBJ gene. TCRdb ran MiXCR on the multiplex PCR reads and lists one entry per CDR3 protein. The table includes tens of thousands of distinct CDR3 sequences, just over 40% detected once. The material was PBMCs, obtained before or after stereotactic body radiation therapy (not recorded which). The receptors derive from a donor aged 50 or older with non-small cell lung cancer.

The gene calls are TRBV20-1 and TRBJ2-5, with 12 bases fitting TRBD1. The V gene end was trimmed by 6 bases and the J gene end by 5 bases; junction bases not matched to a gene: 7. CDR3 length: 14 amino acids. Looked up from germline, CDR1 is DFQATT and CDR2 is SNEGSKA (reference sequence). CDR3: CSAAGTGGLETQYF. The CDR3 coding sequence is TGCAGTGCGGCAGGGACAGGGGGCCTGGAGACCCAGTACTTC.

The CDR3 reads CASSLSQSTEAFF. The DNA for the CDR3 is TGTGCCAGCAGCTTAAGTCAATCCACTGAAGCTTTCTTT. V gene TRBV11-2 combines with J gene TRBJ1-1; D not certain. This CDR3 is 13 amino acids long. CDR1 and CDR2 from the germline V gene are SGHAT and FQNNGV. V lost 2 bases to trimming and J lost 4 bases, with 8 bases between them.

This clonotype occurred many times. The CDR3 DNA sequence: TGCAGTCCCGGACGAGTAGGGGATTCACCCCTCCACTTT. This sequence encodes CSPGRVGDSPLHF. J is TRBJ1-6 and V is TRBV20-1, with D possibly being TRBD1 (5 bases). V dropped 8 bases and J dropped 8 bases, with 16 bases sitting between them. CDR1 DFQATT and CDR2 SNEGSKA come from the germline V gene (reference sequence). CDR3 length: 13 residues.

Remarks on this clonotype: An end of the junction differs from the germline gene, which may be a read error. This chain connects TRBV6-1 to TRBJ2-7; D unclear. Per germline, CDR1 MNHNS and CDR2 SASEGT. CDR3 size: 13 residues. The CDR3 DNA is TGTGCCAGCAGTCGACAATGGGCTGCCGAGCATTACTTT. Translation gives CASSRQWAAEHYF.

In its sample, this clonotype was seen many times. The gene calls are TRBV2 and TRBJ2-3; 8 bases are shared with TRBD1. The germline gives CDR1 SNHLY, CDR2 FYNNEI. The junction had 13 bases not matched to a gene; V was cut back by 4 bases and J by 4 bases. The CDR3 consists of 17 residues. CDR3 nucleotides: TGTGCCAGCAGTGGCCATTTGGCAGGGGGCGCGGCAGATACGCAGTATTTT. The encoded protein is CASSGHLAGGAADTQYF. Together with reference TRBV2 and TRBJ2-3, the CDR3 gives the full variable domain: EPEVTQTPSHQVTQMGQEVILRCVPISNHLYFYWYRQILGQKVEFLVSFYNNEISEKSEIFDDQFSVERPDGSNFTLKIRSTKLEDSAMYFCASSGHLAGGAADTQYFGPGTRLTVL.

As concerns this clonotype: It is likely a read error: a sequence one base away is far more abundant. It is likely a read error, because the conserved phenylalanine at the end of the CDR3 is missing. The V call is TRBV7-9, the J call TRBJ2-1; 10 bases map to TRBD2. J lost 8 bases, V lost 1 base, and 8 bases had no gene match. From germline, CDR1 is SEHNR and CDR2 FQNEAQ (reference sequence). The CDR3 has 16 residues. The CDR3 here is CASSLGPSGSGYEQFL. CDR3 DNA: TGTGCCAGCAGCTTAGGTCCTAGCGGGAGTGGCTATGAGCAGTTCTTA.

J is TRBJ2-1 and V is TRBV6-2 or TRBV6-3, with a weak D call TRBD2 (6 bases). V gave up 9 bases and J gave up 7 bases, with 13 bases separating them. Germline values: CDR1 MNHEY, CDR2 SVGEGT. This CDR3 is 12 amino acids long. This chain's CDR3 is CASFRGWNEQFF. CDR3 sequence (DNA): TGTGCCAGTTTCCGGGGGTGGAATGAGCAGTTCTTC.

The chain links TRBV6-6 to TRBJ2-5; a possible D gene is TRBD2 (5 bases). V shed 0 bases and J shed 4 bases, with 18 bases lying between them. Germline V gene lookup returns CDR1 MNHNY and CDR2 SVGAGI (reference sequence). The CDR3 length is 17 residues. In DNA, the CDR3 is TGTGCCAGCAGTTACTCGGACTTGGCAGGTGGAGGAGAGACCCAGTACTTC. Protein: CASSYSDLAGGGETQYF.

On this clonotype: One base separates it from a far larger clone, so it is likely a read error. J is TRBJ2-1 and V is TRBV11-2, with D perhaps matching TRBD2 (6 bases). The germline gives CDR1 SGHAT, CDR2 FQNNGV. The CDR3 sequence is 12 residues long. V lost 7 bases to trimming and J lost 6 bases, with 10 bases between them. The CDR3 protein is CASTSEGNEQFF. DNA for the CDR3: TGTGCCAGCACCTCGGAGGGCAATGAGCAGTTCTTC.

The CDR3 DNA is TGCGCCAGCATCTTAGTAGCGGGGGTCGGGGATACGCAGTATTTT. It translates to CASILVAGVGDTQYF. The rearrangement uses TRBV5-1 and TRBJ2-3; 9 nucleotides line up with TRBD2. The CDR3 totals 15 residues. J was trimmed by 6 bases and V by 6 bases; bases with no gene match: 11. Germline V gives CDR1 SGHRS, CDR2 YFSETQ. The full variable domain, its missing parts supplied by reference TRBV5-1 and TRBJ2-3, is KAGVTQTPRYLIKTRGQQVTLSCSPISGHRSVSWYQQTPGQGLQFLFEYFSETQRNKGNFPGRFSGRQFSNSRSEMNVSTLELGDSALYLCASILVAGVGDTQYFGPGTRLTVL.

The sample holds many counts of this clonotype. The chain recombines TRBV10-3 with TRBJ2-3, with no clear D. This CDR3 is 15 amino acids long. Looked up from germline, CDR1 is ENHRY and CDR2 is SYGVKD. The V gene lost 0 bases and the J gene lost 1 base, with 8 bases spanning the gap. The CDR3 DNA sequence: TGTGCCATCAGTGAGTCGATGGCGGGCACAGATACGCAGTATTTT. Translation: CAISESMAGTDTQYF.

This clonotype came up many times. The chain uses TRBV19 and TRBJ2-3; perhaps TRBD2 as D (6 bases). V lost 1 base to trimming and J lost 0 bases, with 11 bases between them. The CDR3 extends over 16 amino acids. The germline gives CDR1 LNHDA, CDR2 SQIVND (reference sequence). Written as DNA, the CDR3 is TGTGCCAGTAGTATAGTTGGAGGGTTCAGCACAGATACGCAGTATTTT. Amino acids: CASSIVGGFSTDTQYF. Complete variable domain (other parts from reference TRBV19 and TRBJ2-3): DGGITQSPKYLFRKEGQNVTLSCEQNLNHDAMYWYRQDPGQGLRLIYYSQIVNDFQKGDIAEGYSVSREKKESFPLTVTSAQKNPTAFYLCASSIVGGFSTDTQYFGPGTRLTVL.

This clonotype was observed at least ten times. V and J are TRBV6-1 and TRBJ2-5; D uncertain. The V end was cut by 4 bases, the J end by 5 bases, with 11 bases between. This CDR3 contains 13 residues. The germline CDR1 and CDR2 sequences are MNHNS and SASEGT. In DNA form, the CDR3 reads TGTGCCAGCAGTGTTTCCGTGGGGGAGACCCAGTACTTC. It specifies CASSVSVGETQYF.

As concerns this clonotype: A much more abundant neighbour one base away suggests this may be a read error. The chain has TRBV9 and TRBJ2-5; 7 bases map to TRBD1. This CDR3 is built from 14 residues. The germline CDR1 and CDR2 sequences are SGDLS and YYNGEE. CDR3: CSSSEGAVQETQYF. CDR3 nucleotides: TGTTCCAGCAGCGAGGGGGCTGTTCAAGAGACCCAGTACTTC.

The V gene is TRBV24-1, the J gene TRBJ2-3; possible D gene TRBD2, 6 bases. The CDR3 length is 13 residues. The V end lost 4 bases, the J end lost 11 bases, and 15 bases lay between the germline ends. From germline, CDR1 is KGHDR and CDR2 SFDVKD. The DNA for the CDR3 is TGTGCCACCAGTGACGCACTAGCAGATGAGCAGTATTTT. It translates to CATSDALADEQYF.

In regard to this clonotype: This could be a read error, since a much larger clone is one nucleotide away. The chain joins TRBV20-1 to TRBJ1-4; D possibly corresponds to TRBD1 (5 bases). CDR3 length: 11 amino acids. The germline V gene encodes CDR1 DFQATT and CDR2 SNEGSKA (reference sequence). CDR3 region: CSARQGEKMFF. The DNA of the CDR3 is TGCAGTGCTCGGCAGGGTGAAAAAATGTTTTTT.

In this sample, this clonotype turned up many times. The chain uses TRBV5-4 and TRBJ2-1; TRBD2 is a possible D gene (5 bases). The germline V gene encodes CDR1 SGHNT and CDR2 YYREEE (reference sequence). The V gene lost 4 bases and the J gene lost 8 bases, with 16 bases spanning the gap. The CDR3 contains 14 residues. The CDR3 DNA follows: TGTGCCAGCAGCGCAAGGACTCAAAGCGATGAGCAGTTCTTC. Translation gives CASSARTQSDEQFF.

At least ten counts were recorded for this clonotype. The rearrangement links TRBV4-2 to TRBJ2-2; 8 bases align to TRBD2. The CDR3 contains 16 residues. The ends lost 5 bases at V and 4 bases at J; junction bases unmatched: 9. Germline CDR1 LGHNA, CDR2 YNFKEQ. The CDR3 nucleotides read TGTGCCAGCAGCTTCATAAGCGGGAGAGGCACCGGGGAGCTGTTTTTT. It yields the protein CASSFISGRGTGELFF.

Comments on this clonotype: A single base separates this from a much larger clone, so it may be a read error. The genes are TRBV20-1 and TRBJ2-5; D possibly corresponds to TRBD2 (7 bases). Germline V lookup: CDR1 DFQATT, CDR2 SNEGSKA (reference sequence). CDR3 length: 15 residues. Trimming removed 5 bases from V and 5 bases from J, with 21 bases in between. The CDR3 here is CSAVTRGGAKETQYF. CDR3 nucleotides: TGCAGTGCTGTAACTAGGGGGGGGGCCAAGGAGACCCAGTACTTC.

This clonotype is medium-sized within its sample. The V and J genes are TRBV5-1 and TRBJ2-1, with D maybe TRBD1 (6 bases). The CDR3 length is 14 residues. With 1 base removed from V and 5 bases from J, the gap between germline ends came to 10 bases. CDR1 and CDR2 (germline): SGHRS, YFSETQ. The CDR3, as DNA: TGCGCCAGCAGCTTGACAGGGAATCACAATGAGCAGTTCTTC. Its translation: CASSLTGNHNEQFF. The variable domain in full, completed from reference TRBV5-1 and TRBJ2-1, reads KAGVTQTPRYLIKTRGQQVTLSCSPISGHRSVSWYQQTPGQGLQFLFEYFSETQRNKGNFPGRFSGRQFSNSRSEMNVSTLELGDSALYLCASSLTGNHNEQFFGPGTRLTVL.

This chain joins TRBV29-1 and TRBJ2-7, with D possibly matching TRBD2 (5 bases). V was clipped by 2 bases and J by 2 bases, with 13 bases between them. Germline lookup yields CDR1 SQVTM and CDR2 ANQGSEA. The CDR3 extends over 14 amino acids. The CDR3 sequence is CSVESFAGPYEQYF. As DNA, the CDR3 is TGCAGCGTTGAAAGTTTTGCGGGCCCCTACGAGCAGTACTTC.

This clonotype was seen at least ten times. The chain links TRBV15 to TRBJ1-6; a possible D gene is TRBD1 (5 bases). Looked up from germline, CDR1 is LNHNV and CDR2 is YYDKDF (reference sequence). The CDR3 is made up of 13 amino acids. V dropped 7 bases and J dropped 7 bases, with 11 bases sitting between them. The CDR3 region has the DNA TGTGCCACCACCGGGGGGAGGAATTCACCCCTCCACTTT. Amino acid sequence: CATTGGRNSPLHF.

This clonotype was recorded at least ten times. CDR3 coding DNA: TGTGCCAGCAGATCCGGGACACATTATAGCAATCAGCCCCAGCATTTT. The encoded protein is CASRSGTHYSNQPQHF. The rearrangement links TRBV6-1 to TRBJ1-5; maybe TRBD1 (6 bases). The length of the CDR3 is 16 residues. V shed 6 bases and J shed 0 bases, with 15 bases lying between them. Per germline, CDR1 MNHNS and CDR2 SASEGT.

This sequence joins TRBV28 and TRBJ2-7, with D possibly called TRBD1 or TRBD2 (5 bases each). The V gene's germline CDR1 is MDHEN and CDR2 SYDVKM. The CDR3 length is 13 residues. The ends were cut back, 7 bases at V and 4 bases at J, with 14 bases in the middle. Here the CDR3 reads CASILRGTYEQYF. DNA of the CDR3: TGTGCCAGCATTTTGAGGGGTACTTACGAGCAGTACTTC.

Concerning this clonotype itself: A single base is all that separates this from a far larger clone, so a read error is likely. The gene calls are TRBV7-9 and TRBJ2-2; no firm D call. Trimming left V 6 bases short and J 7 bases short, with 6 bases between. The CDR3 contains 11 residues. Germline V CDR1 and CDR2: SEHNR, FQNEAQ (reference sequence). In nucleotides, the CDR3 is TGTGCCAGCAGATTGGGCGGGGAGCTGTTTTTT. It encodes CASRLGGELFF.